A selection of T cell receptor beta chains follows, all from one sample in a study of blood T cell repertoires in COVID-19. Repertoires were generated with immunoSEQ multiplex PCR, while TCRdb's copy carries only in-frame clones and drops some. Of 200,000 to 250,000 clones in the sample, just under 85% were seen once. Input material: PBMCs or T cells enriched from blood (not recorded which). These receptors originate from a man aged 40-55 years who had recovered from COVID-19. The CDR3 runs from the conserved cysteine through the conserved F or W. The order of the fields is clone size, V gene, J gene, D gene, CDR3 protein, CDR3 DNA. The D gene is left open where the match is weak. Some rows have no size entry. The others give once, few or many, or a class for an expanded clone.

few	TRBV28	TRBJ1-6	.	CASSPEGGYNSPLHF	TGTGCCAGCAGTCCCGAGGGCGGCTATAATTCACCCCTCCACTTT
.	TRBV4-1	TRBJ1-1	.	CASSPGQLLGAFF	TGCGCCAGCAGCCCCGGACAGCTCCTCGGGGCTTTCTTT
.	TRBV5-8	TRBJ2-5	.	CASSPRVIQETQYF	TGTGCCAGCAGCCCCCGGGTCATCCAAGAGACCCAGTACTTC
.	TRBV27	TRBJ1-4	.	CASSPTDKGGEKLFF	TGTGCCAGCAGTCCGACAGACAAGGGCGGAGAAAAACTGTTTTTT
once	TRBV30	TRBJ2-7	.	CAWKTGSSYEQYF	TGTGCCTGGAAAACAGGGAGCTCCTACGAGCAGTACTTC
.	TRBV9	TRBJ2-7	.	CASSVDLGAGEQYF	TGTGCCAGCAGCGTAGATCTTGGGGCCGGTGAGCAGTACTTC
once	TRBV4-3	TRBJ1-1	.	CASRLRVDTEAFF	TGCGCCAGCAGACTCAGGGTGGACACTGAAGCTTTCTTT
.	TRBV12-5	TRBJ2-7	TRBD1	CASATNPPGQGAYEQYF	TGTGCTAGTGCCACAAATCCCCCTGGACAGGGGGCCTACGAGCAGTACTTC
.	TRBV28	TRBJ1-5	TRBD1	CASRPGGQPQHF	TGTGCCAGCAGGCCAGGGGGTCAGCCCCAGCATTTT
.	TRBV7-9	TRBJ1-1	TRBD1	CASTAQGGTEAFF	TGTGCCAGCACCGCACAGGGGGGGACTGAAGCTTTCTTT
.	TRBV7-6	TRBJ2-2	.	CASSLEGVTGELFF	TGTGCCAGCAGCTTAGAGGGGGTGACCGGGGAGCTGTTTTTT
.	TRBV11-3	TRBJ2-5	.	CASSPQDSQETQYF	TGTGCCAGCAGCCCCCAGGACAGTCAAGAGACCCAGTACTTC
.	TRBV5-4	TRBJ1-1	.	CASSLAGNTEAFF	TGTGCCAGCAGCTTGGCTGGCAACACTGAAGCTTTCTTT
.	TRBV18	TRBJ1-1	.	CASSPPQGMNTEAFF	TGTGCCAGCTCACCACCACAGGGAATGAACACTGAAGCTTTCTTT
.	TRBV18	TRBJ2-1	TRBD1	CASSRTGADEQFF	TGTGCCAGCTCTCGCACAGGGGCGGATGAGCAGTTCTTC
.	TRBV29-1	TRBJ1-5	.	CSVGYSNQPQHF	TGCAGCGTCGGGTATAGCAATCAGCCCCAGCATTTT
.	TRBV19	TRBJ1-2	TRBD1	CASSIWDRAYYGYTF	TGTGCCAGTAGTATATGGGACAGGGCTTATTATGGCTACACCTTC
.	TRBV19	TRBJ1-1	.	CASTIGVFTEAFF	TGTGCCAGTACCATCGGGGTTTTCACTGAAGCTTTCTTT
.	TRBV6-5	TRBJ2-1	TRBD1	CASRAGTGPFF	TGTGCCAGCAGGGCCGGGACAGGGCCGTTCTTC
.	TRBV2	TRBJ2-2	.	CASSGGRTLSTGELFF	TGTGCCAGCAGCGGAGGGAGGACCTTGAGCACCGGGGAGCTGTTTTTT
.	TRBV5-1	TRBJ1-1	.	CASSLRESNTEAFF	TGCGCCAGCAGCTTGCGGGAATCGAACACTGAAGCTTTCTTT
.	TRBV6-5	TRBJ2-5	.	CASSYLQTQETQYF	TGTGCCAGCAGTTACTTGCAGACTCAAGAGACCCAGTACTTC
once	TRBV9	TRBJ2-1	.	CASSAPTGSSYNEQFF	TGTGCCAGCAGCGCTCCAACAGGGAGCTCCTACAATGAGCAGTTCTTC
.	TRBV28	TRBJ2-5	.	CASSSPNRGTDQETQYF	TGTGCCAGCAGTTCCCCCAACCGCGGGACGGACCAAGAGACCCAGTACTTC
.	TRBV4-1	TRBJ2-1	.	CASSQPPGLISYNEQFF	TGCGCCAGCAGCCAACCACCGGGGTTAATTTCCTACAATGAGCAGTTCTTC
.	TRBV7-3	TRBJ2-5	.	CASSSHSPGKVETQYF	TGTGCCAGCAGCTCCCACTCCCCAGGGAAAGTAGAGACCCAGTACTTC
.	TRBV9	TRBJ2-1	TRBD1	CASSASGTGLTEQFF	TGTGCCAGCAGCGCCTCCGGGACAGGGTTGACTGAGCAGTTCTTC
.	TRBV4-1	TRBJ2-7	TRBD2	CASSQATSGPYEQYF	TGCGCCAGCAGCCAGGCGACTAGCGGCCCCTACGAGCAGTACTTC
.	TRBV11-2	TRBJ2-1	TRBD2	CASSQRGGSKSYNEQFF	TGTGCCAGCAGCCAACGGGGGGGCTCGAAGTCCTACAATGAGCAGTTCTTC
.	TRBV3-1/TRBV3-2	TRBJ1-2	.	CASRGEAGYFYGYTF	TGTGCCAGCAGGGGGGAGGCAGGGTATTTCTATGGCTACACCTTC
few	TRBV28	TRBJ1-5	.	CASSSYDTGSQPQHF	TGTGCCAGCAGTTCTTACGACACAGGCAGCCAGCCCCAGCATTTT
.	TRBV2	TRBJ1-5	.	CASSEALGGGQPQHF	TGTGCCAGCAGTGAAGCGCTTGGGGGCGGGCAGCCCCAGCATTTT
.	TRBV5-4	TRBJ2-7	.	CASSSPAAKREQYF	TGTGCCAGCAGCTCGCCCGCTGCAAAGCGCGAGCAGTACTTC
.	TRBV19	TRBJ2-3	TRBD2	CASTPRGRGTDTQYF	TGTGCCAGTACCCCTCGGGGGAGGGGAACAGATACGCAGTATTTT
.	TRBV5-1	TRBJ2-7	.	CASSPDSGTSYEQYF	TGCGCCAGCAGCCCCGATAGCGGAACCTCCTACGAGCAGTACTTC
.	TRBV28	TRBJ1-5	.	CASNGEGEGSNQPQHF	TGTGCCAGCAACGGGGAAGGGGAGGGTAGCAATCAGCCCCAGCATTTT
few	TRBV5-1	TRBJ1-2	.	CASTAANYGYTF	TGCGCCAGCACAGCGGCTAACTATGGCTACACCTTC
.	TRBV3-1/TRBV3-2	TRBJ1-2	TRBD1	CASSQGQGGGYTF	TGTGCCAGCAGCCAGGGACAGGGCGGGGGCTACACCTTC
.	TRBV3-1/TRBV3-2	TRBJ1-2	TRBD1	CASSQTGTGGYGYTF	TGTGCCAGCAGCCAAACCGGGACAGGGGGCTATGGCTACACCTTC
few	TRBV28	TRBJ1-2	.	CASNFGGTYGYTF	TGTGCCAGCAATTTCGGGGGGACTTATGGCTACACCTTC
.	TRBV10-3	TRBJ1-6	TRBD1	CAISEPGQGFNSPLHF	TGTGCCATCAGTGAGCCGGGACAGGGTTTTAATTCACCCCTCCACTTT
.	TRBV5-1	TRBJ1-1	.	CASSSQGTNTEAFF	TGCGCCAGCAGCTCACAGGGTACTAACACTGAAGCTTTCTTT
.	TRBV10-3	TRBJ2-5	.	CAISESGSGGETQYF	TGTGCCATCAGTGAGTCCGGGTCTGGGGGGGAGACCCAGTACTTC
.	TRBV6-5	TRBJ2-5	TRBD1	CASSPTGGRETQYF	TGTGCCAGCAGCCCGACAGGGGGCAGGGAGACCCAGTACTTC
once	TRBV29-1	TRBJ1-1	.	CSVGMGGTEAFF	TGCAGCGTGGGAATGGGCGGGACTGAAGCTTTCTTT
.	TRBV7-9	TRBJ1-5	.	CASSLAGGARQPQHF	TGTGCCAGCAGCTTAGCGGGGGGGGCACGTCAGCCCCAGCATTTT
.	TRBV9	TRBJ1-4	.	CASSVVGGSNEKLFF	TGTGCCAGCAGCGTAGTTGGAGGGTCTAATGAAAAACTGTTTTTT
once	TRBV12-5	TRBJ2-5	TRBD2	CASGLGAGTSVKETQYF	TGTGCTAGTGGTCTCGGGGCGGGGACTAGCGTGAAGGAGACCCAGTACTTC
.	TRBV5-5	TRBJ1-5	TRBD1	CASSPLGTGSNQPQHF	TGTGCCAGCAGCCCCCTCGGGACAGGGAGTAATCAGCCCCAGCATTTT
.	TRBV7-2	TRBJ1-5	.	CASSLAAGEGQPQHF	TGTGCCAGCAGCTTAGCGGCTGGGGAGGGGCAGCCCCAGCATTTT
.	TRBV18	TRBJ2-3	.	CASSPNTGKDTQYF	TGTGCCAGCTCACCGAACACAGGGAAAGATACGCAGTATTTT
once	TRBV28	TRBJ1-6	.	CASSNPPVLSLHF	TGTGCCAGCAGCAACCCACCGGTCCTCTCCCTCCACTTT
few	TRBV6-5	TRBJ1-5	.	CASTRGNNQPQHF	TGTGCCAGCACCCGAGGGAATAATCAGCCCCAGCATTTT
.	TRBV25-1	TRBJ2-7	.	CASSLARVDYEQYF	TGTGCCAGCAGTTTAGCCCGGGTCGACTACGAGCAGTACTTC